These T cell receptor beta chains were read from a single sample in a study of T-cell memory formation after mild COVID-19. TCRdb re-called the 5' RACE reads through MiXCR, storing one row per CDR3 protein. Of roughly 110,000 distinct CDR3 sequences listed, 22% are singletons. Sequencing was carried out using PBMCs or a T cell subset sorted from them (not recorded which). These receptors were collected from a man aged 18 to 29 who had mild COVID-19 (a few samples of this study predate the infection). Cell type and time point are not known. CDR3s include the opening cysteine and the closing phenylalanine or tryptophan. A D gene is named only where the DNA matches it firmly. Size tells how often a clone was seen (once, few, many) or the class of an expanded clone, and some rows leave it out.

clone_size: once; d_call: NA; v_call: TRBV7-9; j_call: TRBJ1-4; cdr3_nt: TGTGCCACCCTTGGGGCAGGGCGGAATGAAAAACTGTTTTTT; cdr3_aa: CATLGAGRNEKLFF
clone_size: NA; d_call: TRBD2; v_call: TRBV5-1; j_call: TRBJ2-1; cdr3_nt: TGCGCCAGTCAGACTAGCGGGGGGGCTTTCTACAATGAGCAGTTCTTC; cdr3_aa: CASQTSGGAFYNEQFF
clone_size: NA; d_call: NA; v_call: TRBV24-1; j_call: TRBJ2-5; cdr3_nt: TGTGCCACCAGCGCGACAGCCCAAGAGACCCAGTACTTC; cdr3_aa: CATSATAQETQYF
clone_size: NA; d_call: NA; v_call: TRBV7-9; j_call: TRBJ2-7; cdr3_nt: TGTGCCAGCAGCTTAGCGGGGTTCCTCACCGAGCAGTACTTC; cdr3_aa: CASSLAGFLTEQYF
clone_size: NA; d_call: NA; v_call: TRBV7-6; j_call: TRBJ2-2; cdr3_nt: TGTGCCAGCAGCCCTGGCCCTCCCGCCGGGGAGCTGTTTTTT; cdr3_aa: CASSPGPPAGELFF
clone_size: few; d_call: TRBD2; v_call: TRBV7-3; j_call: TRBJ2-5; cdr3_nt: TGTGCCAGCAGTCCCAGCGGGGGGAGGTGGGAGACCCAGTACTTC; cdr3_aa: CASSPSGGRWETQYF
clone_size: few; d_call: NA; v_call: TRBV7-2; j_call: TRBJ1-5; cdr3_nt: TGTGCCAGCAGGGAGACGGAGGGAGGAAATCAGCCCCAGCATTTT; cdr3_aa: CASRETEGGNQPQHF
clone_size: few; d_call: NA; v_call: TRBV9; j_call: TRBJ2-2; cdr3_nt: TGTGCCAGCAGGGGGTCCCCCGGGGAGCTGTTTTTT; cdr3_aa: CASRGSPGELFF
clone_size: NA; d_call: NA; v_call: TRBV7-9; j_call: TRBJ1-1; cdr3_nt: TGTGCCAGCAGCTTACCATTCCTGCCGGTCACAAGAAAGAACACTGAAGCTTTCTTT; cdr3_aa: CASSLPFLPVTRKNTEAFF
clone_size: many; d_call: NA; v_call: TRBV19; j_call: TRBJ1-1; cdr3_nt: TGTGCCAGTAGTATAGATACAGGAGGCCCCACTGAAGCTTTCTTT; cdr3_aa: CASSIDTGGPTEAFF
clone_size: NA; d_call: NA; v_call: TRBV12-3/TRBV12-4; j_call: TRBJ2-3; cdr3_nt: TGTGCCAGCACCAACGATCGGGGGGATACGCAGTATTTT; cdr3_aa: CASTNDRGDTQYF
clone_size: NA; d_call: NA; v_call: TRBV25-1; j_call: TRBJ2-5; cdr3_nt: TGTGCCAGCAGTGAGGGAACCCAGTACTTC; cdr3_aa: CASSEGTQYF
clone_size: NA; d_call: NA; v_call: TRBV7-9; j_call: TRBJ1-5; cdr3_nt: TGTGCCAGCAGCTTTGATCCGGGGGCGTCGATTAGCAATCAGCCCCAGCATTTT; cdr3_aa: CASSFDPGASISNQPQHF
clone_size: NA; d_call: NA; v_call: TRBV12-3/TRBV12-4; j_call: TRBJ2-2; cdr3_nt: TGTGCCAGTACGGGTAGCGAGGCCGGGGAGCTGTTTTTT; cdr3_aa: CASTGSEAGELFF
clone_size: NA; d_call: TRBD1; v_call: TRBV20-1; j_call: TRBJ1-5; cdr3_nt: TGCAGTGCTAGAGTCGACAGGGTTGGCCAGCCCCAGCATTTT; cdr3_aa: CSARVDRVGQPQHF
clone_size: NA; d_call: NA; v_call: TRBV7-6; j_call: TRBJ2-2; cdr3_nt: TGTGCCAGCAGCTTAGCGCTCGCAGGGCCGGTCACCGGGGAGCTGTTTTTT; cdr3_aa: CASSLALAGPVTGELFF
clone_size: NA; d_call: NA; v_call: TRBV7-3; j_call: TRBJ2-3; cdr3_nt: TGTGCCAGCAGCTTATTCGTTGCGGAGGGGGCGACAGATACGCAGTATTTT; cdr3_aa: CASSLFVAEGATDTQYF
clone_size: few; d_call: TRBD1; v_call: TRBV12-3/TRBV12-4; j_call: TRBJ2-3; cdr3_nt: TGTGCCAGCAGTGACAGGGGGGGCACAGATACGCAGTATTTT; cdr3_aa: CASSDRGGTDTQYF
clone_size: NA; d_call: NA; v_call: TRBV5-5; j_call: TRBJ2-1; cdr3_nt: TGTGCCAGCAGCTTGGGGTCTGGCAATGAGCAGTTCTTC; cdr3_aa: CASSLGSGNEQFF
clone_size: few; d_call: NA; v_call: TRBV29-1; j_call: TRBJ1-1; cdr3_nt: TGCAGCGCGGGGGGGCCCACTGAAGCTTTCTTT; cdr3_aa: CSAGGPTEAFF
clone_size: NA; d_call: NA; v_call: TRBV9; j_call: TRBJ2-3; cdr3_nt: TGTGCCAGCAGTCCAGGTGGTCCATCGACAGATACGCAGTATTTT; cdr3_aa: CASSPGGPSTDTQYF
clone_size: few; d_call: TRBD2; v_call: TRBV7-7; j_call: TRBJ2-2; cdr3_nt: TGTGCTAGCAGCCCTAGCGGGGGGGCGCGCACCGGGGAGCTGTTTTTT; cdr3_aa: CASSPSGGARTGELFF
clone_size: few; d_call: TRBD1; v_call: TRBV29-1; j_call: TRBJ2-1; cdr3_nt: TGCAGCGTTGATACCGGGACAGGGGAAAATGAGCAGTTCTTC; cdr3_aa: CSVDTGTGENEQFF